These 6 T cell receptor beta chains originate from one sample sequenced in a study of response to subunit inactivated influenza vaccine. From the RT-PCR reads, TCRdb called clonotypes with MiXCR, one entry per CDR3 protein. The table shows some 480,000 distinct CDR3 sequences, with approximately 10% occurring only once. Sequencing was performed on PBMCs from blood, taken more than 35 days after vaccination. These receptors all come from a man aged 50-59 years who received an inactivated influenza vaccine.

This clonotype was seen more than once but under ten times. The chain is built from TRBV5-1 and TRBJ1-3; TRBD1 might be the D (5 bases). The CDR3 spans 16 residues. Between the trimmed V and J ends, which lost 4 bases and 0 bases, there was a span of 14 bases. CDR1 is SGHRS and CDR2 is YFSETQ in the germline V gene. For the CDR3, the DNA is TGCGCCAGCAGCCGCGCCGACAGAAACTCTGGAAACACCATATATTTT. It encodes CASSRADRNSGNTIYF.

J is TRBJ1-6 and V is TRBV11-2; 11 bases line up with TRBD1. Unmatched junction bases numbered 10, after V lost 6 bases and J lost 6 bases. The germline CDR1 and CDR2 sequences are SGHAT and FQNNGV. The CDR3 length is 17 residues. The CDR3 coding sequence is TGTGCCAGCAGGCGTCCGGGACAGGGGGGACTTAATTCACCCCTCCACTTT. Protein: CASRRPGQGGLNSPLHF.

This clonotype has only a few counts. The DNA for the CDR3 is TGCAGTGCTACTGGGGCCCTGGGGGATACGCAGTATTTT. Translating gives CSATGALGDTQYF. The chain recombines TRBV20-1 with TRBJ2-3, with D tentatively TRBD1 (5 bases). The CDR3 is made up of 13 amino acids. Germline V lookup: CDR1 DFQATT, CDR2 SNEGSKA (reference sequence). Between the trimmed V and J ends, which lost 4 bases and 6 bases, there was a span of 14 bases.

This clonotype was seen many times. DNA for the CDR3: TGTGCCAGCAGTTGCACGACTAGCGGGAGGGCCGGTCGGACCTACGAGCAGTACTTC. Translated, it gives CASSCTTSGRAGRTYEQYF. The chain carries TRBV6-7 and TRBJ2-7, with TRBD2 matching 14 bases. TRBV6-7 falls under the ORF class, with uncertain function. Losses at the gene ends were 4 bases for V and 2 bases for J; bases not matched to a gene: 13. The CDR3 consists of 19 residues.

The chain has TRBV18 and TRBJ2-2, with D tentatively TRBD2 (6 bases). Germline CDR1 and CDR2: KGHSH and LQKENI. This CDR3 has 15 residues. V lost 2 bases and J lost 6, with 13 bases in between. CDR3 residues: CASSPKMGGSGELFF. DNA for the CDR3: TGTGCCAGCTCACCAAAGATGGGGGGATCCGGGGAGCTGTTTTTT. Combining the CDR3 with reference TRBV18 and TRBJ2-2 gives the whole variable domain NAGVMQNPRHLVRRRGQEARLRCSPMKGHSHVYWYRQLPEEGLKFMVYLQKENIIDESGMPKERFSAEFPKEGPSILRIQQVVRGDSAAYFCASSPKMGGSGELFFGEGSRLTVL.

This clonotype was seen at least ten times. This chain uses TRBV6-5 with TRBJ2-3, with TRBD1 matching 7 bases. The CDR3 extends over 15 amino acids. Germline V CDR1 and CDR2: MNHEY, SVGAGI. The trim removed 4 bases at V and 2 bases at J, leaving 6 bases unmatched. CDR3 sequence: CASSSLTGNTDTQYF. The CDR3, as DNA: TGTGCCAGCAGTTCCCTGACAGGGAACACAGATACGCAGTATTTT.